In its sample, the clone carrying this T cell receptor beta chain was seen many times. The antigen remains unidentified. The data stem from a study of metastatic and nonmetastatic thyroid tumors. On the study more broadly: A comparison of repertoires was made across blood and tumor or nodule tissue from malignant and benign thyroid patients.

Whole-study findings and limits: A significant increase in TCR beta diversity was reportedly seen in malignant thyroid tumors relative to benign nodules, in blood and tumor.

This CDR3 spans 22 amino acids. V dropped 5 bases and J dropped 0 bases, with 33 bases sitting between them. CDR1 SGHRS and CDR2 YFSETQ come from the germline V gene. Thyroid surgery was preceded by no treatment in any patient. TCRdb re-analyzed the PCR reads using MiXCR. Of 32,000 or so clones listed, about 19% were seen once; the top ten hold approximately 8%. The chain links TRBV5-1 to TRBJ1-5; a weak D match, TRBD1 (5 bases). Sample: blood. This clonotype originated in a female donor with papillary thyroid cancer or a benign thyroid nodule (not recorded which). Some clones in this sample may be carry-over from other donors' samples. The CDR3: CASRTVPKRVKGRMNSNQPQHF. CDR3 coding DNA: TGCGCCAGCAGAACCGTCCCCAAACGTGTGAAGGGGCGGATGAATAGCAATCAGCCCCAGCATTTT.